The 21 T cell receptor beta chains reported below all come from one sample, sequenced in a study of cytomegalovirus exposure and HLA in healthy donors. It was with 60 Vbeta and 13 Jbeta primers that the PCR ran. Assay used: immunoSEQ multiplex PCR; TCRdb lists only in-frame clones, some missing. The data contain 160,000 or so clones, over 70% of them singletons. The sample comprised PBMCs. These receptors were obtained from a man aged 30 to 39 in good health and CMV-seronegative.

As DNA, the CDR3 is TGTGCCAGCAGCCTTGACTTCAGCGCTGAAGCTTTCTTT. This gives the protein CASSLDFSAEAFF. The rearrangement uses TRBV7-2 and TRBJ1-1; unclear D gene. V lost 5 bases and J 6 bases, leaving 13 bases between the germline ends. Germline CDR1 and CDR2: SGHTA and FQGNSA. This CDR3 is 13 amino acids long.

This clone was recorded a few times. V is TRBV6-6 and J is TRBJ2-2; D is perhaps TRBD1 (5 bases). This CDR3 region has 14 residues. V lost 2 bases to trimming and J lost 6 bases, with 10 bases between them. Germline-derived CDR1 and CDR2 are MNHNY and SVGAGI (reference sequence). Here the CDR3 reads CASSYAGSPGELFF. The CDR3 DNA is TGTGCCAGCAGTTACGCAGGGTCCCCCGGGGAGCTGTTTTTT.

CDR3 sequence (DNA): TGTGCCAGCAGCGCCTACAGGGGGCTTGACTATGGCTACACCTTC. Its translation is CASSAYRGLDYGYTF. This rearrangement joins TRBV9 to TRBJ1-2, with 9 bases aligning to TRBD1. Germline trimming cut 3 bases from V and 3 bases from J; bases unmatched to any gene: 6. The CDR3 sequence is 15 residues long. The germline V gene has CDR1 SGDLS and CDR2 YYNGEE.

CDR3 DNA: TGCGCCAGCAGCTTGACCGGGACAGGGGCGGGAAACACCATATATTTT. It specifies CASSLTGTGAGNTIYF. The chain combines TRBV5-1 with TRBJ1-3; 10 nucleotides match TRBD1. Germline V gives CDR1 SGHRS, CDR2 YFSETQ. V shed 1 base and J 4 bases; nucleotides not matched to a gene: 5. There are 16 residues in the CDR3.

This clone is a singleton in its sample. This chain joins TRBV7-9 and TRBJ1-5; D possibly corresponds to TRBD1 (5 bases). V lost 2 bases and J 6 bases, leaving 11 bases between the germline ends. Germline V gene data show CDR1 as SEHNR and CDR2 as FQNEAQ (reference sequence). This CDR3 is 14 amino acids long. The CDR3 loop is CASSLKGVGQPQHF. The CDR3 bases are TGTGCCAGCAGCTTAAAAGGGGTGGGTCAGCCCCAGCATTTT.

The V and J genes are TRBV9 and TRBJ2-3; the match to TRBD2 covers 9 bases. The trim removed 1 base at V and 0 bases at J, leaving 9 bases unmatched. CDR3 length: 18 amino acids. Germline CDR1 SGDLS, CDR2 YYNGEE. CDR3 DNA: TGTGCCAGCAGCGTATTCAGCGGGGGGTCCTATAGCACAGATACGCAGTATTTT. Protein sequence: CASSVFSGGSYSTDTQYF.

This sequence joins TRBV28 and TRBJ2-2; tentatively, D is TRBD2 (5 bases). The CDR3 sequence is 15 residues long. Looked up from germline, CDR1 is MDHEN and CDR2 is SYDVKM. Trimming took off 7 bases at V and 7 bases at J, with 19 bases between the two ends. As DNA, the CDR3 is TGTGCCAGCAAAGGTAGCCAGGCGGGTAACGGGGAGCTGTTTTTT. Translating gives CASKGSQAGNGELFF.

The CDR3 DNA sequence: TGTGCCTGGACGCGGGGGGGAGGTAATGAGCAGTTCTTC. Translating it yields CAWTRGGGNEQFF. The J gene is TRBJ2-1, the V gene TRBV30, with 9 bases matching TRBD2. The germline gives CDR1 GTSNPN, CDR2 SVGIG (reference sequence). This CDR3 region has 13 residues. Unmatched junction bases numbered 5, after V lost 4 bases and J lost 7 bases.

The chain links TRBV7-2 to TRBJ1-2, with a tentative D call TRBD1 (6 bases). Per germline, CDR1 SGHTA and CDR2 FQGNSA. CDR3 length equals 15 residues. Trimming shortened V by 5 bases and J by 6 bases, and 19 bases separated the two germline ends. The CDR3 here is CASSLYRAQGHGYTF. Here the CDR3 DNA reads TGTGCCAGCAGCCTATACCGGGCACAGGGTCATGGCTACACCTTC. The complete variable domain, with remaining parts taken from reference TRBV7-2 and TRBJ1-2, reads GAGVSQSPSNKVTEKGKDVELRCDPISGHTALYWYRQSLGQGLEFLIYFQGNSAPDKSGLPSDRFSAERTGGSVSTLTIQRTQQEDSAVYLCASSLYRAQGHGYTFGSGTRLTVV.

The genes are TRBV4-1 and TRBJ2-4, with 13 bases that match TRBD2. V was pared by 2 bases and J by 16 bases, with 11 bases of the junction left unmatched. This CDR3 is built from 15 residues. Germline-derived CDR1 and CDR2 are MGHRA and YSYEKL. CDR3 DNA: TGCGCCAGCAGCCAACCGAGACTAGCGGGAGGATCCCAATACTTC. As protein: CASSQPRLAGGSQYF.

The chain uses TRBV6-6 and TRBJ2-1; 11 nucleotides align to TRBD2. The ends lost 7 bases at V and 5 bases at J; junction bases unmatched: 7. CDR3 length: 15 residues. Germline CDR1 MNHNY, CDR2 SVGAGI (reference sequence). As DNA, the CDR3 is TGTGCCAGCACCGGGACTAGCGGTTTTAACAATGAGCAGTTCTTC. Translation gives CASTGTSGFNNEQFF.

The J gene is TRBJ2-3, the V gene TRBV25-1; D gene unclear. V lost 1 base and J 2 bases, leaving 7 bases between the germline ends. The CDR3 length is 14 residues. The germline V gene encodes CDR1 MGHDK and CDR2 SYGVNS. The CDR3 is CASSEFLSTDTQYF. In DNA form, the CDR3 reads TGTGCCAGCAGTGAATTCCTCTCCACAGATACGCAGTATTTT.

The CDR3 reads CASSWRQGNTEAFF. CDR3 DNA sequence: TGCGCCAGCAGCTGGAGACAGGGGAACACTGAAGCTTTCTTT. J is TRBJ1-1 and V is TRBV5-1; 7 bases match TRBD1. Germline CDR1 SGHRS, CDR2 YFSETQ. Trimming took 3 bases from V and 1 from J; bases not matched to a gene: 3. This CDR3 has 14 amino acids.

The chain has TRBV7-3 and TRBJ2-6; a weak D match, TRBD2 (5 bases). Germline CDR1 and CDR2: SGHTA and FQGTGA. Trimming pared 5 bases from V and 2 bases from J, leaving 10 bases between. The CDR3 runs 15 residues. The CDR3 DNA is TGTGCCAGCAGCCTTGGACTGACTGGGGCCAACGTCCTGACTTTC. This gives the protein CASSLGLTGANVLTF.

This clone has a handful of counts. This chain connects TRBV4-3 to TRBJ1-2; D ambiguous. The CDR3 covers 14 residues. V was trimmed by 0 bases and J by 8 bases, leaving 13 bases between them. The germline CDR1 and CDR2 sequences are LGHNA and YSLEER. The CDR3 here is CASSQDLEVSGYTF. In nucleotides, the CDR3 is TGCGCCAGCAGCCAAGATCTTGAAGTGAGCGGCTACACCTTC.

This clone was seen a handful of times. The chain employs TRBV7-2 and TRBJ1-1; 9 bases match TRBD1. The V gene's germline CDR1 is SGHTA and CDR2 FQGNSA. The junction had 5 bases not matched to a gene; V was cut back by 5 bases and J by 7 bases. This CDR3 spans 13 amino acids. CDR3 residues: CASSRDRAGEAFF. The CDR3 region has the DNA TGTGCCAGCAGCCGGGACAGGGCGGGTGAAGCTTTCTTT.

The chain is built from TRBV30 and TRBJ2-5, with a possible D match to TRBD2 (5 bases). Germline CDR1 is GTSNPN and CDR2 is SVGIG (reference sequence). This CDR3 is built from 10 residues. Trimming stripped 5 bases from V and 7 bases from J, with 8 bases between. CDR3 nucleotide sequence: TGTGCCTGGTCTGGGAGGACCCAGTACTTC. It encodes CAWSGRTQYF.

J is TRBJ1-1 and V is TRBV5-1; a possible D gene is TRBD1 (5 bases). Germline V gene lookup returns CDR1 SGHRS and CDR2 YFSETQ. The germline V and J ends were trimmed by 0 bases and 3 bases, with 9 bases remaining between them. CDR3 size: 14 residues. As DNA, the CDR3 is TGCGCCAGCAGCTTGGAGGGGTTGGACACTGAAGCTTTCTTT. This encodes CASSLEGLDTEAFF.

The chain couples TRBV19 to TRBJ1-1; D is unclear. V was clipped by 4 bases and J by 2 bases, with 14 bases between them. Germline-derived CDR1 and CDR2 are LNHDA and SQIVND (reference sequence). The CDR3 runs to 15 residues. The CDR3 bases are TGTGCCAGTAGTACGTACCTCGGAGGAAACACTGAAGCTTTCTTT. This sequence encodes CASSTYLGGNTEAFF. Full variable domain (missing parts from reference TRBV19 and TRBJ1-1): DGGITQSPKYLFRKEGQNVTLSCEQNLNHDAMYWYRQDPGQGLRLIYYSQIVNDFQKGDIAEGYSVSREKKESFPLTVTSAQKNPTAFYLCASSTYLGGNTEAFFGQGTRLTVV.

V is TRBV5-8 and J is TRBJ1-2, with 7 positions matching TRBD1. The germline CDR1 and CDR2 sequences are SGHTS and YDEGEE. This CDR3 comprises 14 residues. V was clipped by 4 bases and J by 8 bases; unmatched bases: 11. The CDR3 DNA sequence: TGTGCCAGCAGCCGTGACAGGGTATATTCGGGCTACACCTTC. Protein: CASSRDRVYSGYTF.

The genes are TRBV6-6 and TRBJ1-1; TRBD1 might be the D (6 bases). This CDR3 is 13 amino acids long. Deletions cut 4 bases from V and 4 bases from J, with 10 bases between. The germline V gene has CDR1 MNHNY and CDR2 SVGAGI (reference sequence). The CDR3 here is CASSFQGSTEAFF. The CDR3 coding sequence is TGTGCCAGCAGTTTCCAGGGGAGCACTGAAGCTTTCTTT.